The 32 T cell receptor beta chains given below trace back to one sample, sequenced in a study of radiotherapy plus CTLA-4 blockade in lung cancer. Only in-frame clones appear in the TCRdb table, and some are missing; sequencing was by immunoSEQ multiplex PCR. The table records 70,000 to 95,000 clones, approximately 82% of them present only once. The sample here was peripheral blood, taken from a patient treated with radiotherapy plus ipilimumab. The receptors stem from a human donor with non-small cell lung cancer that progressed on radiotherapy plus ipilimumab.

V and J are TRBV11-3 and TRBJ2-2; perhaps TRBD1 as D (5 bases). CDR1 and CDR2 (germline): SGHNT, YENEEA. The CDR3 totals 16 residues. The V and J ends lost 5 bases and 1 base respectively, with 14 bases between them. The CDR3 nucleotides read TGTGCCAGCAGCGGGTCGTGGGGCAGGAACACCGGGGAGCTGTTTTTT. Translated, it gives CASSGSWGRNTGELFF.

This rearrangement joins TRBV5-1 to TRBJ1-6; a weak D match, TRBD1 (5 bases). The CDR3 is 14 amino acids. V lost 2 bases, J lost 8 bases, and 11 bases lay in between. The germline V gene has CDR1 SGHRS and CDR2 YFSETQ. The CDR3 protein is CASSLSGLDSPLHF. CDR3 in DNA: TGCGCCAGCAGCTTATCAGGGTTAGATTCACCCCTCCACTTT.

The CDR3 DNA reads TGTGCCAGCAGCTCCCTCTCGGGAGATACGCAGTATTTT. Protein: CASSSLSGDTQYF. The chain combines TRBV5-8 with TRBJ2-3; D is unresolved. The CDR3 has 13 residues. V lost 3 bases to trimming and J lost 5 bases, with 10 bases between them. CDR1 is SGHTS, CDR2 YDEGEE, per germline.

The gene calls are TRBV9 and TRBJ2-1; 8 nucleotides align to TRBD1. From germline, CDR1 is SGDLS and CDR2 YYNGEE. This CDR3 is 15 amino acids long. The trim removed 4 bases at V and 4 bases at J, leaving 7 bases unmatched. The CDR3 nucleotides are TGTGCCAGCAGCCCTGGACAGGGACCTTACAATGAGCAGTTCTTC. This sequence encodes CASSPGQGPYNEQFF. Looking up the rest from reference TRBV9 and TRBJ2-1 gives the full variable domain: DSGVTQTPKHLITATGQRVTLRCSPRSGDLSVYWYQQSLDQGLQFLIQYYNGEERAKGNILERFSAQQFPDLHSELNLSSLELGDSALYFCASSPGQGPYNEQFFGPGTRLTVL.

The rearrangement uses TRBV7-2 and TRBJ2-3; perhaps TRBD2 as D (6 bases). With 1 base removed from V and 0 bases from J, the gap between germline ends came to 8 bases. Germline CDR1 is SGHTA and CDR2 is FQGNSA. The length of the CDR3 is 15 residues. CDR3 in DNA: TGTGCCAGCAGCTTAGGGCGGGGCAGCACAGATACGCAGTATTTT. Translating gives CASSLGRGSTDTQYF.

V gene TRBV4-3 combines with J gene TRBJ1-2; D gene unclear. Germline V CDR1 and CDR2: LGHNA, YSLEER. The CDR3 consists of 16 residues. Trimming left V 1 base short and J 0 bases short, with 12 bases between. Here the CDR3 reads CASSQVRGSANYGYTF. The CDR3 DNA reads TGCGCCAGCAGCCAAGTGCGAGGGTCCGCTAACTATGGCTACACCTTC.

The rearrangement uses TRBV2 and TRBJ2-2; D is possibly TRBD1 (6 bases). Germline V gene data show CDR1 as SNHLY and CDR2 as FYNNEI. Trimming took off 6 bases at V and 6 bases at J, with 14 bases between the two ends. The CDR3 runs 14 residues. CDR3 loop: CASSETGGAGELFF. CDR3 sequence (DNA): TGTGCCAGCAGCGAGACAGGTGGAGCCGGGGAGCTGTTTTTT.

This chain connects TRBV10-3 to TRBJ1-6; TRBD1 aligns across 10 bases. The ends lost 11 bases at V and 8 bases at J; junction bases unmatched: 6. The germline V gene has CDR1 ENHRY and CDR2 SYGVKD. There are 13 residues in the CDR3. In nucleotides, the CDR3 is TGTGCCGCCCGACAGGGGGCGGATTCACCCCTCCACTTT. Amino acids: CAARQGADSPLHF.

The chain recombines TRBV10-3 with TRBJ2-3; D perhaps matches TRBD1 (5 bases). V lost 6 bases and J lost 4, with 8 bases in between. The CDR3 length is 12 residues. Germline-derived CDR1 and CDR2 are ENHRY and SYGVKD. In nucleotides, the CDR3 is TGTGCCATCAGCCCACAGGCAGATACGCAGTATTTT. Encoded protein: CAISPQADTQYF.

The chain recombines TRBV27 with TRBJ2-7, with 8 positions matching TRBD1. Germline trimming cut 6 bases from V and 6 bases from J; bases unmatched to any gene: 4. The CDR3 consists of 12 residues. Germline assignment: CDR1 MNHEY and CDR2 SMNVEV (reference sequence). The CDR3 here is CASRAQGVEQYF. For the CDR3, the DNA is TGTGCCAGCAGGGCACAGGGGGTCGAGCAGTACTTC.

The rearrangement links TRBV5-1 to TRBJ2-7, with 11 bases identical to TRBD1. Germline V CDR1 and CDR2: SGHRS, YFSETQ. V gave up 4 bases and J gave up 5 bases; unmatched junction bases: 8. The CDR3 spans 15 residues. DNA for the CDR3: TGCGCCAGCAGCCCCCGGACAGGGGGCGCGAACGAGCAGTACTTC. Translated, it gives CASSPRTGGANEQYF.

The chain joins TRBV2 to TRBJ1-3, with TRBD1 identical over 9 bases. Germline loops: CDR1 SNHLY, CDR2 FYNNEI. The length of the CDR3 is 15 residues. V dropped 5 bases and J dropped 3; count of bases not matched to a gene: 5. In DNA form, the CDR3 reads TGTGCCAGCAGTTTTACAGGGGGCGGTGGAAACACCATATATTTT. Translation gives CASSFTGGGGNTIYF. Combining the CDR3 with reference TRBV2 and TRBJ1-3 gives the whole variable domain EPEVTQTPSHQVTQMGQEVILRCVPISNHLYFYWYRQILGQKVEFLVSFYNNEISEKSEIFDDQFSVERPDGSNFTLKIRSTKLEDSAMYFCASSFTGGGGNTIYFGEGSWLTVV.

V is TRBV7-2 and J is TRBJ2-5, with 12 bases aligning to TRBD2. J gave up 3 bases and V 5 bases, and 7 bases lay outside the gene matches. CDR3 length: 16 residues. CDR1 SGHTA and CDR2 FQGNSA come from the germline V gene. CDR3 DNA sequence: TGTGCCAGCAGCCCCCCGGGACTAGCGGGTAAAGAGACCCAGTACTTC. This encodes CASSPPGLAGKETQYF.

DNA of the CDR3: TGTGCCAGCAGCTTAGGAACAGGGACCGCCTATGGCTACACCTTC. Translating it yields CASSLGTGTAYGYTF. The chain couples TRBV7-9 to TRBJ1-2; TRBD1 might be the D (6 bases). The germline CDR1 and CDR2 sequences are SEHNR and FQNEAQ (reference sequence). Trimming took 1 base from V and 4 from J, leaving 13 bases between them. The CDR3 loop spans 15 amino acids.

The chain recombines TRBV6-5 with TRBJ2-7, with D possibly TRBD2 on 5 matching bases. The CDR3 consists of 13 residues. The V and J ends lost 0 bases and 3 bases respectively, with 6 bases between them. Germline loops: CDR1 MNHEY, CDR2 SVGAGI. As DNA, the CDR3 is TGTGCCAGCAGTTACTCACGGGGCTACGAGCAGTACTTC. It encodes CASSYSRGYEQYF.

This rearrangement joins TRBV5-1 to TRBJ1-3, with D possibly TRBD1 on 5 matching bases. The CDR3 runs 16 residues. Germline loops: CDR1 SGHRS, CDR2 YFSETQ. The ends were cut back, 1 base at V and 1 base at J, with 12 bases in the middle. The CDR3 reads CASSLKVGASGNTIYF. DNA for the CDR3: TGCGCCAGCAGCTTGAAAGTAGGGGCTTCTGGAAACACCATATATTTT.

The chain uses TRBV5-1 and TRBJ2-1; TRBD1 agrees at 8 bases. CDR1 and CDR2 (germline): SGHRS, YFSETQ. The CDR3 extends over 13 amino acids. With V trimmed by 0 bases and J by 11 bases, 4 bases remained unmatched. The CDR3 DNA is TGCGCCAGCAGCTTGGGGAGGACAGGGAAGCAGTTCTTC. Translation gives CASSLGRTGKQFF.

The V gene is TRBV5-6, the J gene TRBJ1-5; 8 bases line up with TRBD1. The V gene's germline CDR1 is SGHDT and CDR2 YYEEEE. The V and J ends lost 4 bases and 3 bases, in that order; junction bases with no gene match: 6. The CDR3 extends over 15 amino acids. The CDR3 DNA sequence: TGTGCCAGCAGCGCAGGGGGCGCGGTCAATCAGCCCCAGCATTTT. It yields the protein CASSAGGAVNQPQHF.

This clone was detected once. This chain joins TRBV7-9 and TRBJ1-3, with D possibly being TRBD1 (5 bases). The CDR3 sequence is 14 residues long. V was clipped by 6 bases and J by 3 bases, with 12 bases between them. Germline V gene lookup returns CDR1 SEHNR and CDR2 FQNEAQ (reference sequence). The DNA for the CDR3 is TGTGCCAGCAGTAAGAGCGACAGTGGAAACACCATATATTTT. This sequence encodes CASSKSDSGNTIYF.

This chain links TRBV30 with TRBJ1-5, with no clear D. Germline CDR1 GTSNPN, CDR2 SVGIG (reference sequence). This CDR3 has 13 residues. V was cut by 2 bases and J by 2 bases, with 7 bases left in between. The CDR3 DNA sequence: TGTGCCTGGAGTAACGGTGGCAATCAGCCCCAGCATTTT. Translation gives CAWSNGGNQPQHF.

A note on this clone: One end of the junction fails to match germline, which may point to a read error. This chain links TRBV14 with TRBJ2-7, with TRBD2 identical over 8 bases. The CDR3 is made up of 13 amino acids. CDR1 is SGHDN, CDR2 FVKESK, per germline. Here the CDR3 DNA reads TGTGCCAGCAGGCAAGCGGGGGACTACGAGCAGTACTTC. It is translated as CASRQAGDYEQYF.

The chain has TRBV27 and TRBJ2-1; D may correspond to TRBD1 or TRBD2 (5 bases each). Trimming left V 2 bases short and J 7 bases short, with 15 bases between. Germline assignment: CDR1 MNHEY and CDR2 SMNVEV (reference sequence). The CDR3 loop spans 15 amino acids. The CDR3 loop is CASSLTGPWGNEQFF. The DNA for the CDR3 is TGTGCCAGCAGTTTAACTGGACCCTGGGGGAATGAGCAGTTCTTC.

The V and J genes are TRBV5-1 and TRBJ2-5, with D possibly called TRBD1 or TRBD2 (5 bases each). V lost 2 bases, J lost 5 bases, and 13 bases lay in between. This CDR3 contains 14 residues. Germline CDR1 SGHRS, CDR2 YFSETQ. Here the CDR3 reads CASSFGEGLETQYF. The CDR3 bases are TGCGCCAGCAGCTTCGGCGAGGGGCTTGAGACCCAGTACTTC.

The V gene is TRBV6-4, the J gene TRBJ1-1; 7 nucleotides line up with TRBD1. The V segment lost 8 bases and the J segment 10 bases; nucleotides outside the gene matches: 10. The V gene's germline CDR1 is MRHNA and CDR2 SNTAGT. The CDR3 covers 12 residues. The CDR3 coding sequence is TGTGCCAGCGGGGATAACAGGGGTCGAGCTTTCTTT. Residues: CASGDNRGRAFF.

The table lists this clone with a few counts. The gene calls are TRBV15 and TRBJ1-2; TRBD1 agrees at 10 bases. V lost 1 base to trimming and J lost 0 bases; unmatched junction nucleotides: 2. The CDR3 is 16 amino acids. Germline V gene data show CDR1 as LNHNV and CDR2 as YYDKDF (reference sequence). The DNA of the CDR3 is TGTGCCACCAGCAGAGGGACAGGGGGAGCTAACTATGGCTACACCTTC. This gives the protein CATSRGTGGANYGYTF.

The genes are TRBV19 and TRBJ1-4, with 7 nucleotides matching TRBD1. This CDR3 has 15 residues. Germline lookup yields CDR1 LNHDA and CDR2 SQIVND (reference sequence). Trimming removed 3 bases from V and 5 bases from J; junction bases left unmatched: 6. CDR3 protein: CASSIRTGRNEKLFF. DNA of the CDR3: TGTGCCAGTAGTATCAGGACAGGTCGGAATGAAAAACTGTTTTTT.

This chain uses TRBV16 with TRBJ2-6, with D maybe TRBD1 (5 bases). This CDR3 contains 18 residues. The V and J ends lost 0 bases and 0 bases respectively, with 12 bases between them. Germline V gene data show CDR1 as KGHSY and CDR2 as FQNENV. The CDR3 DNA reads as TGTGCCAGCAGCCAATCGGGGCCCCGGGCCTCTGGGGCCAACGTCCTGACTTTC. Protein sequence: CASSQSGPRASGANVLTF.

CDR3 protein: CATSRDRGNEKLFF. CDR3 DNA sequence: TGTGCCACCAGCAGAGACAGGGGTAATGAAAAACTGTTTTTT. The gene calls are TRBV15 and TRBJ1-4, with D perhaps matching TRBD1 (6 bases). Trimming took 0 bases from V and 4 from J, leaving 6 bases between them. CDR1 and CDR2 from the germline V gene are LNHNV and YYDKDF (reference sequence). This CDR3 is built from 14 residues.

The chain couples TRBV4-1 to TRBJ2-1; maybe TRBD1 (6 bases). The V and J ends lost 0 bases and 3 bases respectively, with 9 bases between them. CDR3 length: 15 amino acids. Germline-derived CDR1 and CDR2 are MGHRA and YSYEKL. As DNA, the CDR3 is TGCGCCAGCAGCCAAGATCGGACAGACTACAATGAGCAGTTCTTC. This encodes CASSQDRTDYNEQFF.

The chain recombines TRBV5-5 with TRBJ1-6; D not certain. Trimming stripped 5 bases from V and 0 bases from J, with 6 bases between. Germline V lookup: CDR1 SGHKS, CDR2 YYEKEE (reference sequence). The CDR3 has 14 residues. In nucleotides, the CDR3 is TGTGCCAGCAGTCTAAGCTCCTATAATTCACCCCTCCACTTT. As protein: CASSLSSYNSPLHF. Full variable domain (rest looked up from reference TRBV5-5 and TRBJ1-6): DAGVTQSPTHLIKTRGQQVTLRCSPISGHKSVSWYQQVLGQGPQFIFQYYEKEERGRGNFPDRFSARQFPNYSSELNVNALLLGDSALYLCASSLSSYNSPLHFGNGTRLTVT.

The genes are TRBV7-2 and TRBJ1-2, with D possibly TRBD1 on 5 matching bases. With 3 bases removed from V and 5 bases from J, the gap between germline ends came to 13 bases. From germline, CDR1 is SGHTA and CDR2 FQGNSA. There are 14 residues in the CDR3. The CDR3 spells CASSLGVSLYGYTF. The CDR3 nucleotides read TGTGCCAGCAGCTTGGGGGTATCGTTATATGGCTACACCTTC.

This sequence joins TRBV7-2 and TRBJ1-2; D possibly corresponds to TRBD1 (5 bases). Germline V gene lookup returns CDR1 SGHTA and CDR2 FQGNSA. This CDR3 spans 13 amino acids. With 8 bases removed from V and 8 bases from J, the gap between germline ends came to 18 bases. The CDR3: CASRPQWGRGYTF. In nucleotides, the CDR3 is TGTGCCAGCCGACCACAGTGGGGCCGGGGCTACACCTTC.